A selection of T cell receptor beta chains follows, all from one sample in a study of post-analysis software for immune sequencing data. One entry per CDR3 protein, called by TCRdb with MiXCR from the PCR reads. The sample records 750,000 to 950,000 distinct CDR3 sequences, about 50% being singletons. Sequencing was carried out using blood. Source of these receptors: a girl under 18 with multiple sclerosis. The CDR3 runs from the conserved cysteine through the conserved F or W. Each record gives: CDR3 DNA, CDR3 protein, D gene, V gene, clone size, J gene. A D gene is named only where the DNA matches it firmly. Size is omitted from some rows. Given values are once, few, many or a class for expanded clones.

TGCAGTGCAACCCCGGGACTAGCCAAAAACATTCAGTACTTC CSATPGLAKNIQYF NA TRBV20-1 NA TRBJ2-4
TGTGCCAGCACCTCTCCCCTAGTGACGCGGGAGCAGTACTTC CASTSPLVTREQYF NA TRBV5-5 NA TRBJ2-7
TGCAGTGCTAGGACTAGCGGGGCGATCTCCTACAATGAGCAGTTCTTC CSARTSGAISYNEQFF TRBD2 TRBV20-1 NA TRBJ2-1
TGTGCCAGCACCATTAGCGGGAGCTCCTACAATGAGCAGTTCTTC CASTISGSSYNEQFF TRBD2 TRBV7-2 NA TRBJ2-1
TGCAGTGCCCCCCCGCCCGGCTACAATGAGCAGTTCTTC CSAPPPGYNEQFF NA TRBV20-1 NA TRBJ2-1
TGCAGCGTTTGCCCTCCAGGGGGCTATGGCTACACCTTC CSVCPPGGYGYTF TRBD1 TRBV29-1 few TRBJ1-2
TGTGCCAGCTCGAGTTCTAGATTCGCCTACGAGCAGTACTTC CASSSSRFAYEQYF NA TRBV12-3/TRBV12-4 NA TRBJ2-7
TGTGCCAGCAGCAGAGCGGGAGGAACAGATACGCAGTATTTT CASSRAGGTDTQYF TRBD2 TRBV25-1 NA TRBJ2-3
TGCGCCAGCAGCGCCGGACTCCTCCCAATCTCCTACGAGCAGTACTTC CASSAGLLPISYEQYF NA TRBV5-1 NA TRBJ2-7
TGTGCCAGCAGTTACTCGATTAGCGGGAGCCAGGGGGATGAGCAGTTCTTC CASSYSISGSQGDEQFF TRBD2 TRBV6-2/TRBV6-3 NA TRBJ2-1
TGTGCCAGCAGTCCCGGGCTGACCGTAGAGACCCAGTACTTC CASSPGLTVETQYF NA TRBV6-6 few TRBJ2-5
TGTGCCAGCAGCTTACTGACAAACTACAATGAGCAGTTCTTC CASSLLTNYNEQFF NA TRBV7-2 few TRBJ2-1
TGTGCCAGCAGCTTAGCGGGACAGATCCAAGAGACCCAGTACTTC CASSLAGQIQETQYF NA TRBV5-1 NA TRBJ2-5
TGCAGTGCTAGAGAGGGCGGATGGGGCAATGAGCAGTTCTTC CSAREGGWGNEQFF NA TRBV20-1 once TRBJ2-1
TGTGCCAGCAGCTGGGGGCGAGGATCGGGGGAGACCCAGTACTTC CASSWGRGSGETQYF NA TRBV7-8 NA TRBJ2-5
TGTGCCAGCAGCCTACTTAGCTTCTGGACTAGCGGAACTGTCAATGAGCAGTTCTTC CASSLLSFWTSGTVNEQFF TRBD2 TRBV7-9 NA TRBJ2-1
TGTGCCAGCAGTTACAGGGGACAGCTCGGCGCAGATACGCAGTATTTT CASSYRGQLGADTQYF TRBD1 TRBV6-5 NA TRBJ2-3
TGCAGCGTTGGCCCAGCGGGGCCAACCGGGGAGCTGTTTTTT CSVGPAGPTGELFF TRBD2 TRBV29-1 NA TRBJ2-2
TGTGCCAGCAGCGTAGTCCCGGGACAGACTTTCTCTGGGGCCAACGTCCTGACTTTC CASSVVPGQTFSGANVLTF TRBD1 TRBV9 NA TRBJ2-6
TGTGCCAGCAGCCAAGATCGGCCCGACATCAATGAGCAGTTCTTC CASSQDRPDINEQFF NA TRBV3-1 NA TRBJ2-1
TGTGCCAGCAGACTCATGGGGCGAGCGGGCGAGCAGTACTTC CASRLMGRAGEQYF NA TRBV12-3/TRBV12-4 NA TRBJ2-7
TGTGCCAGCAGGGAGACGAACAGGGTTTGGTATGGCTACACCTTC CASRETNRVWYGYTF NA TRBV5-6 NA TRBJ1-2
TGCAGTGCAATGGAGGCAGGCTTGAACACTGAAGCTTTCTTT CSAMEAGLNTEAFF NA TRBV20-1 NA TRBJ1-1
TGTGCTAGTGATACAAGGGGGGGCCCCACTGAGGCTTTCTTT CASDTRGGPTEAFF NA TRBV12-5 NA TRBJ1-1
TGTGCCAGCAGCCCCCACAGGGGTTCAACTAGCGGGAGGAACAATGAGCAGTTCTTC CASSPHRGSTSGRNNEQFF TRBD2 TRBV7-9 once TRBJ2-1